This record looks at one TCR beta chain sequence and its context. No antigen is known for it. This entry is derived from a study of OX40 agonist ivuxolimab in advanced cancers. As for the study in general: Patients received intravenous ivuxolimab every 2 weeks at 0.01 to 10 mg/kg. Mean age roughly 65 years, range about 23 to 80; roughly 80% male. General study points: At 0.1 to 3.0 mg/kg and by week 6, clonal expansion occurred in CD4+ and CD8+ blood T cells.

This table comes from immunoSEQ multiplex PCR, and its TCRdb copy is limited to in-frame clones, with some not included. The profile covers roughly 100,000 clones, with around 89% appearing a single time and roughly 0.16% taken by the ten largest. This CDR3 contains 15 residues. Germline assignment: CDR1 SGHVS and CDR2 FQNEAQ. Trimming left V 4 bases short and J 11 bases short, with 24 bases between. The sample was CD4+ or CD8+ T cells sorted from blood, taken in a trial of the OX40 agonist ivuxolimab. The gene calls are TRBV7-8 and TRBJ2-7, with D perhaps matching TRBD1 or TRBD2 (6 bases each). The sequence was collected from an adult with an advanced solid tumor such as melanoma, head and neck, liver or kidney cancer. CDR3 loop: CASSYELPQGGSEYF. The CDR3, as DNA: TGTGCCAGCAGCTACGAACTTCCACAGGGAGGAAGTGAGTACTTC.